A single sample gave rise to the 24 T cell receptor beta chains below, sequenced in a study of blood T cell repertoires in COVID-19. Data came from immunoSEQ multiplex PCR; TCRdb stores just in-frame clones and leaves some out. The sample holds about 210,000 clones; around 88% are singletons and the top ten take around 6%. The sample was PBMCs or T cells enriched from blood (not recorded which). These receptors came from a man in his forties or fifties with acute COVID-19.

This clone was observed at least ten times. This chain connects TRBV6-1 to TRBJ2-1, with D tentatively TRBD2 (5 bases). This CDR3 has 15 residues. Germline loops: CDR1 MNHNS, CDR2 SASEGT. V was clipped by 2 bases and J by 5 bases, with 13 bases between them. The CDR3 nucleotides read TGTGCCAGCAGTGAAAGTCCTAGCCCTCACAATGAGCAGTTCTTC. Protein sequence: CASSESPSPHNEQFF.

To note about this clone: The DNA is omitted, as the CDR3 cannot be located on it reliably, and the CDR3 follows TCRdb's listing. The rearrangement joins TRBV21-1 to TRBJ2-7; the D call in the table, TRBD1, was not verified against the DNA. TRBV21-1 is an annotated pseudogene. The CDR3 length equals 19 residues, ends included. Here the CDR3 reads CASSRGFWGTGTGTYEQYF.

About this clone: Other nucleotide sequences in the sample specify the same CDR3. The chain couples TRBV2 to TRBJ2-7; D is unclear. The germline V gene has CDR1 SNHLY and CDR2 FYNNEI. The CDR3 loop spans 12 amino acids. With 4 bases removed from V and 0 bases from J, the gap between germline ends came to 4 bases. Written as DNA, the CDR3 is TGTGCCAGCAGTGCATCCTCCTACGAGCAGTACTTC. Protein: CASSASSYEQYF.

This chain connects TRBV5-1 to TRBJ1-3; D remains ambiguous. Deletions cut 3 bases from V and 4 bases from J, with 11 bases between. The CDR3 runs to 14 residues. Looked up from germline, CDR1 is SGHRS and CDR2 is YFSETQ. This chain's CDR3 is CASSSAPGGNTIYF. DNA of the CDR3: TGCGCCAGCAGCTCGGCGCCGGGAGGAAACACCATATATTTT.

The chain employs TRBV27 and TRBJ2-7; 8 nucleotides match TRBD1. Trimming cost V 5 bases and J 5 bases; bases outside gene matches: 11. Germline V gene sequence: CDR1 MNHEY, CDR2 SMNVEV (reference sequence). CDR3 length: 15 amino acids. The DNA for the CDR3 is TGTGCCAGCAGTCCAAACAGGGGGAATAGGAACGAGCAGTACTTC. The encoded protein is CASSPNRGNRNEQYF.

The chain uses TRBV2 and TRBJ2-1; TRBD2 matches at 11 bases. The germline V gene encodes CDR1 SNHLY and CDR2 FYNNEI. The CDR3 spans 17 residues. V lost 6 bases to trimming and J lost 2 bases; unmatched junction nucleotides: 9. Here the CDR3 DNA reads TGTGCCAGCAGCATAATAGCGGGAGGGGTCCCCTACAATGAGCAGTTCTTC. The encoded protein is CASSIIAGGVPYNEQFF.

The chain recombines TRBV7-8 with TRBJ2-1; tentative D call: TRBD2 (5 bases). CDR3 length equals 14 residues. Germline loops: CDR1 SGHVS, CDR2 FQNEAQ. Trimming took off 5 bases at V and 3 bases at J, with 11 bases between the two ends. The CDR3 protein is CASSRKRSYNEQFF. CDR3 sequence (DNA): TGTGCCAGCAGCCGGAAGCGGAGCTACAATGAGCAGTTCTTC.

The gene calls are TRBV11-2 and TRBJ1-5; weak D call: TRBD1 (5 bases). Germline CDR1 and CDR2: SGHAT and FQNNGV. CDR3 length: 14 amino acids. V gave up 1 base and J gave up 7 bases, with 11 bases separating them. The CDR3 region is CASSLVGGGQPQHF. In nucleotides, the CDR3 is TGTGCCAGCAGCTTAGTCGGGGGAGGACAGCCCCAGCATTTT. Filled out from reference TRBV11-2 and TRBJ1-5, the complete variable domain reads EAGVAQSPRYKIIEKRQSVAFWCNPISGHATLYWYQQILGQGPKLLIQFQNNGVVDDSQLPKDRFSAERLKGVDSTLKIQPAKLEDSAVYLCASSLVGGGQPQHFGDGTRLSIL.

This CDR3 is CASSHRLAGTREQFF. The DNA for the CDR3 is TGCGCCAGCAGCCATCGACTAGCGGGTACAAGGGAGCAGTTCTTC. The rearrangement uses TRBV4-1 and TRBJ2-1, with TRBD2 identical over 10 bases. This CDR3 is built from 15 residues. Germline CDR1 reads MGHRA; CDR2 reads YSYEKL. The V and J ends lost 3 bases and 10 bases, in that order; junction bases with no gene match: 9.

This clone has just a few counts. The rearrangement links TRBV3-1 (or the pseudogene TRBV3-2) to TRBJ1-6; TRBD1 is a possible D gene (6 bases). There are 14 residues in the CDR3. From germline, CDR1 is LGHDT and CDR2 YNNKEL (reference sequence). The V end was cut by 2 bases, the J end by 6 bases, with 8 bases between. CDR3: CASSQRGGNSPLHF. The CDR3 DNA follows: TGTGCCAGCAGCCAAAGGGGGGGTAATTCACCCCTCCACTTT.

This chain joins TRBV2 and TRBJ2-5, with unresolved D. Trimming pared 6 bases from V and 3 bases from J, leaving 14 bases between. This CDR3 has 14 amino acids. Germline V gives CDR1 SNHLY, CDR2 FYNNEI. This CDR3 reads CASSPRLREETQYF. The DNA of the CDR3 is TGTGCCAGCAGCCCCCGGTTACGCGAAGAGACCCAGTACTTC.

The J gene is TRBJ2-5, the V gene TRBV5-1; 15 nucleotides agree with TRBD2. This CDR3 is 15 amino acids long. CDR1 is SGHRS and CDR2 is YFSETQ in the germline V gene. J gave up 6 bases and V 4 bases, and 4 bases lay outside the gene matches. CDR3 nucleotide sequence: TGCGCCAGCAGCCCCGGGACTAGCGGGAGGCAGACCCAGTACTTC. This encodes CASSPGTSGRQTQYF.

V is TRBV30 and J is TRBJ1-2, with D possibly TRBD1 on 6 matching bases. The V end was cut by 5 bases, the J end by 5 bases, with 15 bases between. The CDR3 has 13 residues. CDR1 is GTSNPN, CDR2 SVGIG, per germline (reference sequence). CDR3 bases: TGTGCCTGGGGGGGCCCGGGGAGGTATGGCTACACCTTC. Its translation is CAWGGPGRYGYTF.

CDR3 protein: CASRWTGSQPQHF. In DNA form, the CDR3 reads TGTGCCAGCCGATGGACAGGCAGTCAGCCCCAGCATTTT. This chain connects TRBV28 to TRBJ1-5; TRBD1 matches 7 bases. The CDR3 sequence is 13 residues long. After removal of 8 bases from V and 6 bases from J, the junction contained 7 bases not matched to a gene. CDR1 is MDHEN and CDR2 is SYDVKM in the germline V gene.

The V gene is TRBV4-1, the J gene TRBJ2-3; 8 positions agree with TRBD2. The CDR3 length is 17 residues. Germline loops: CDR1 MGHRA, CDR2 YSYEKL. V lost 7 bases, J lost 4 bases, and 16 bases stayed unmatched. The CDR3 protein is CASMSREGLGGPDTQYF. CDR3 DNA: TGCGCCAGCATGTCTCGGGAGGGCCTGGGTGGGCCAGATACGCAGTATTTT.

The chain carries TRBV2 and TRBJ2-7, with TRBD1 matching 10 bases. Germline lookup yields CDR1 SNHLY and CDR2 FYNNEI. The CDR3 sequence is 15 residues long. Trimming cost V 4 bases and J 1 base; bases outside gene matches: 4. Here the CDR3 DNA reads TGTGCCAGCAGTGGGGACAGGGGACCATCCTACGAGCAGTACTTC. Protein sequence: CASSGDRGPSYEQYF.

The V and J genes are TRBV7-9 and TRBJ2-5; D gene ambiguous. The CDR3 consists of 10 residues. Trimming shortened V by 7 bases and J by 5 bases, and 5 bases separated the two germline ends. The germline V gene encodes CDR1 SEHNR and CDR2 FQNEAQ (reference sequence). This CDR3 reads CASNGETQYF. CDR3 DNA: TGTGCCAGCAACGGGGAGACCCAGTACTTC.

V is TRBV6-2 or TRBV6-3 and J is TRBJ2-1; 7 bases align to TRBD2. Germline CDR1 MNHEY, CDR2 SVGEGT. V shed 5 bases and J 7 bases; nucleotides not matched to a gene: 11. The CDR3 covers 15 residues. The CDR3 bases are TGTGCCAGCAGTCCATTAACTAGCGTACGGAATGAGCAGTTCTTC. This codes for CASSPLTSVRNEQFF.

The J gene is TRBJ2-1, the V gene TRBV6-1; possibly TRBD1 for D (6 bases). Germline lookup yields CDR1 MNHNS and CDR2 SASEGT. This CDR3 contains 15 residues. V was clipped by 3 bases and J by 3 bases, with 12 bases between them. Here the CDR3 reads CASSDGQPVYNEQFF. The CDR3 nucleotides read TGTGCCAGCAGTGATGGACAGCCCGTCTACAATGAGCAGTTCTTC.

This clone has only a few counts. The genes are TRBV4-3 and TRBJ1-1; D is unclear. CDR1 is LGHNA and CDR2 is YSLEER in the germline V gene. With 3 bases removed from V and 5 bases from J, the gap between germline ends came to 13 bases. The CDR3 runs 14 residues. The CDR3 coding sequence is TGCGCCAGCAGCCAGGGCCACGCTGGGACTGAAGCTTTCTTT. Its translation is CASSQGHAGTEAFF.

The CDR3 spells CASGPGYEQYF. CDR3 nucleotide sequence: TGTGCCAGCGGGCCGGGGTACGAGCAGTACTTC. The chain recombines TRBV28 with TRBJ2-7, with D perhaps matching TRBD2 (5 bases). Germline CDR1 is MDHEN and CDR2 is SYDVKM. Trimming cost V 8 bases and J 4 bases, with 9 bases left between them. The CDR3 loop spans 11 amino acids.

This clone was seen a single time. CDR3 bases: TGTGCCAGCAGTCCCTCTAGAATCCCTTACAATGAGCAGTTCTTC. It specifies CASSPSRIPYNEQFF. The chain links TRBV6-5 to TRBJ2-1; D is unresolved. Germline lookup yields CDR1 MNHEY and CDR2 SVGAGI. The CDR3 length is 15 residues. With 5 bases removed from V and 4 bases from J, the gap between germline ends came to 15 bases.

CDR3: CASSGGGPVLNEKLFF. The CDR3 nucleotides are TGTGCCAGCAGCGGAGGAGGGCCAGTACTTAATGAAAAACTGTTTTTT. The chain joins TRBV9 to TRBJ1-4; D remains ambiguous. Germline CDR1 reads SGDLS; CDR2 reads YYNGEE. CDR3 size: 16 residues. V was trimmed by 3 bases and J by 4 bases, leaving 16 bases between them.

The CDR3 DNA reads TGTGCCAGCTCCCCGAGCGGGGAGCTGTTTTTT. Translated: CASSPSGELFF. J is TRBJ2-2 and V is TRBV2; D unresolved. Trimming stripped 8 bases from V and 7 bases from J, with 8 bases between. CDR1 SNHLY and CDR2 FYNNEI come from the germline V gene. The CDR3 runs 11 residues. Filled out from reference TRBV2 and TRBJ2-2, the complete variable domain reads EPEVTQTPSHQVTQMGQEVILRCVPISNHLYFYWYRQILGQKVEFLVSFYNNEISEKSEIFDDQFSVERPDGSNFTLKIRSTKLEDSAMYFCASSPSGELFFGEGSRLTVL.